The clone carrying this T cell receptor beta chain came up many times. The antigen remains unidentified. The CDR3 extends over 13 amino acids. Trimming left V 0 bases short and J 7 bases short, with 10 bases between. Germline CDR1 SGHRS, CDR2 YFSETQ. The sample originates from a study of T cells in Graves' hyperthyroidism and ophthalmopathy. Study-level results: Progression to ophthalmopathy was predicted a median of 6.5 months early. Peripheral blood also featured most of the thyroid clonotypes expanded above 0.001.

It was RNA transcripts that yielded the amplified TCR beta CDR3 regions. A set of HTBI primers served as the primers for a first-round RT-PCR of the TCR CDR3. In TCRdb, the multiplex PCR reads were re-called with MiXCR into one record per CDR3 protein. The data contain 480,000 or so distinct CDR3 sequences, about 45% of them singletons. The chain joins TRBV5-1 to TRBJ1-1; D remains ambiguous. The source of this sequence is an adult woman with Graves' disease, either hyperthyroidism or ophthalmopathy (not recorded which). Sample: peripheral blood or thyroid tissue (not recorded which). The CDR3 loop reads CASSLAQHGEAFF. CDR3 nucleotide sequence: TGCGCCAGCAGCTTGGCCCAGCACGGTGAAGCTTTCTTT.